These 29 T cell receptor beta chains were sequenced from one sample in a study of blood T cell repertoires in COVID-19. Repertoires were generated with immunoSEQ multiplex PCR, while TCRdb's copy carries only in-frame clones and drops some. This table has about 50,000 clones, 81% appearing once. Sequenced material: peripheral blood. These receptors all come from a woman at least 80 years old with COVID-19, enrolled during active disease.

In its sample, this clone was seen once. The chain employs TRBV11-2 and TRBJ2-7, with D perhaps matching TRBD2 (5 bases). Germline CDR1 SGHAT, CDR2 FQNNGV. Between the trimmed V and J ends, which lost 5 bases and 0 bases, there was a span of 17 bases. The length of the CDR3 is 16 residues. The CDR3 region has the DNA TGTGCCAGCAGCCTCATGGGGAGCTCCAGCTCCTACGAGCAGTACTTC. Its translation is CASSLMGSSSSYEQYF.

Note on this clone: The junction departs from the called germline gene at one end, perhaps through a read error. The gene calls are TRBV5-1 and TRBJ2-2; 10 bases fit TRBD2. The CDR3 runs 19 residues. Germline V gene sequence: CDR1 SGHRS, CDR2 YFSETQ. The CDR3 spells CASSLAGSFTSGNSGELFF. The CDR3 nucleotides are TGCGCCAGCAGCTTGGCCGGGAGCTTTACTAGCGGGAACTCCGGGGAGCTGTTTTTT.

The genes are TRBV5-1 and TRBJ2-1; D is uncertain. The V gene lost 5 bases and the J gene lost 0 bases, with 12 bases spanning the gap. This CDR3 has 15 amino acids. The germline CDR1 and CDR2 sequences are SGHRS and YFSETQ. This chain's CDR3 is CASRIVAVSYNEQFF. In DNA, the CDR3 is TGCGCCAGCAGGATTGTGGCGGTCTCCTACAATGAGCAGTTCTTC.

In its sample, this clone was seen a few times. The chain couples TRBV30 to TRBJ1-4; 8 positions match TRBD1. Germline values: CDR1 GTSNPN, CDR2 SVGIG (reference sequence). This CDR3 spans 14 amino acids. The V gene end was trimmed by 0 bases and the J gene end by 8 bases; junction bases not matched to a gene: 5. The CDR3 reads CAWSVVDRVEKLFF. Written as DNA, the CDR3 is TGTGCCTGGAGTGTAGTGGACAGGGTCGAAAAACTGTTTTTT.

CDR3: CASKQLGAGGYEQYF. Written as DNA, the CDR3 is TGTGCCAGCAAGCAACTAGGAGCGGGGGGATACGAGCAGTACTTC. The J gene is TRBJ2-7, the V gene TRBV28; 9 bases are shared with TRBD2. Losses at the gene ends were 7 bases for V and 4 bases for J; bases not matched to a gene: 11. From germline, CDR1 is MDHEN and CDR2 SYDVKM. The CDR3 is 15 residues long.

This chain links TRBV28 with TRBJ2-7, with 13 bases lining up with TRBD2. Germline CDR1 MDHEN, CDR2 SYDVKM. V lost 4 bases to trimming and J lost 3 bases; unmatched junction nucleotides: 12. This CDR3 spans 18 amino acids. This CDR3 reads CASSWRGAWTSGSYEQYF. CDR3 bases: TGTGCCAGCAGTTGGCGGGGGGCATGGACTAGCGGGAGCTACGAGCAGTACTTC. The full variable domain, rest sourced from reference TRBV28 and TRBJ2-7, is DVKVTQSSRYLVKRTGEKVFLECVQDMDHENMFWYRQDPGLGLRLIYFSYDVKMKEKGDIPEGYSVSREKKERFSLILESASTNQTSMYLCASSWRGAWTSGSYEQYFGPGTRLTVT.

With regard to this clone: At the DNA level, this CDR3 is encoded by other sequences in the same sample as well. The V call is TRBV6-5, the J call TRBJ1-1; TRBD1 aligns across 9 bases. The junction had 7 bases not matched to a gene; V was cut back by 2 bases and J by 6 bases. Germline V lookup: CDR1 MNHEY, CDR2 SVGAGI. The CDR3 contains 15 residues. The CDR3 sequence is CASSYLGQGGAEAFF. As DNA, the CDR3 is TGTGCCAGCAGTTACCTGGGACAGGGCGGTGCTGAAGCTTTCTTT.

This chain connects TRBV6-5 to TRBJ2-2; 7 nucleotides align to TRBD1. Looked up from germline, CDR1 is MNHEY and CDR2 is SVGAGI. Trimming at V came to 6 bases and at J to 2 bases, leaving 6 bases not matched to a gene. The CDR3 length is 15 residues. CDR3 amino acids: CASSPGQTNTGELFF. CDR3 sequence (DNA): TGTGCCAGCAGCCCGGGACAGACTAACACCGGGGAGCTGTTTTTT.

The chain couples TRBV6-2 or TRBV6-3 to TRBJ2-4, with 11 bases lining up with TRBD2. Germline-derived CDR1 and CDR2 are MNHEY and SVGEGT. J gave up 0 bases and V 0 bases, and 4 bases lay outside the gene matches. CDR3 length: 18 amino acids. The CDR3 sequence is CASSYSASGRIAKNIQYF. DNA for the CDR3: TGTGCCAGCAGTTACTCGGCTAGCGGGAGGATAGCCAAAAACATTCAGTACTTC.

V and J are TRBV6-4 and TRBJ2-1; 12 nucleotides agree with TRBD2. V trimming: 3 bases; J trimming: 3 bases; junction bases outside the gene matches: 9. CDR3 length: 18 residues. The V gene's germline CDR1 is MRHNA and CDR2 SNTAGT. CDR3 sequence (DNA): TGTGCCAGCAGTGAGCGTCTAGCGGGAGGGCCGGACTACAATGAGCAGTTCTTC. This gives the protein CASSERLAGGPDYNEQFF.

This clone was counted a single time. V and J are TRBV30 and TRBJ1-4, with 7 bases matching TRBD1. V gave up 2 bases and J gave up 4 bases; unmatched junction bases: 1. Germline CDR1 GTSNPN, CDR2 SVGIG (reference sequence). This CDR3 has 13 residues. The chain's CDR3 is CAWSRDSNEKLFF. In DNA form, the CDR3 reads TGTGCCTGGAGTAGGGACAGTAATGAAAAACTGTTTTTT.

J is TRBJ2-3 and V is TRBV3-1 (or the pseudogene TRBV3-2), with a weak D call TRBD2 (6 bases). CDR3 length: 17 amino acids. V lost 1 base and J 2 bases, leaving 16 bases between the germline ends. Germline V gives CDR1 LGHDT, CDR2 YNNKEL (reference sequence). The CDR3 spells CASSQGVGGTSTDTQYF. In DNA, the CDR3 is TGTGCCAGCAGCCAAGGAGTCGGCGGGACGTCCACAGATACGCAGTATTTT.

J is TRBJ2-3 and V is TRBV4-1; possibly TRBD2 for D (6 bases). This CDR3 spans 15 amino acids. Germline loops: CDR1 MGHRA, CDR2 YSYEKL. V lost 2 bases and J 2 bases, leaving 11 bases between the germline ends. CDR3 nucleotides: TGCGCCAGCAGCCAATCGGGACTGTCCACAGATACGCAGTATTTT. Protein sequence: CASSQSGLSTDTQYF.

The chain employs TRBV28 and TRBJ1-2; D is unresolved. The V gene lost 3 bases and the J gene lost 8 bases, with 16 bases spanning the gap. CDR3 length equals 14 residues. Germline V CDR1 and CDR2: MDHEN, SYDVKM. The CDR3 DNA is TGTGCCAGCAGTTTCAACAGCCCCCAACAGGGCTACACCTTC. It specifies CASSFNSPQQGYTF.

A single count supports this clone. The gene calls are TRBV5-1 and TRBJ2-6; the match to TRBD2 covers 11 bases. The germline gives CDR1 SGHRS, CDR2 YFSETQ. With V trimmed by 7 bases and J by 0 bases, 3 bases remained unmatched. The CDR3 is made up of 16 amino acids. The CDR3 DNA reads as TGCGCCAGCCAGACTAGCGGGGCCTCTGGGGCCAACGTCCTGACTTTC. The encoded protein is CASQTSGASGANVLTF.

This clone has a single count. This sequence joins TRBV6-5 and TRBJ1-1, with D unresolved. Germline V gene lookup returns CDR1 MNHEY and CDR2 SVGAGI. This CDR3 spans 13 amino acids. Trimming cost V 11 bases and J 1 base, with 14 bases left between them. The CDR3 spells CASQTSRNTEAFF. The DNA of the CDR3 is TGTGCCTCCCAAACCTCGAGGAACACTGAAGCTTTCTTT.

The chain has TRBV6-5 and TRBJ2-1, with 11 bases fitting TRBD1. The ends lost 6 bases at V and 6 bases at J; junction bases unmatched: 1. Germline V gives CDR1 MNHEY, CDR2 SVGAGI. There are 13 residues in the CDR3. CDR3 sequence reads: CASRGTGGNEQFF. The CDR3 DNA sequence: TGTGCCAGCAGGGGGACAGGGGGCAATGAGCAGTTCTTC.

The chain links TRBV29-1 to TRBJ2-5; possible D gene TRBD2, 5 bases. Trimming removed 2 bases at V and 6 bases at J, with 13 bases between. The CDR3 extends over 13 amino acids. Germline lookup yields CDR1 SQVTM and CDR2 ANQGSEA. CDR3 coding DNA: TGCAGCGTTGAAAGAGGGCTGGAGCAGACCCAGTACTTC. Protein: CSVERGLEQTQYF. The variable domain in full, with the rest retrieved from reference TRBV29-1 and TRBJ2-5, is SAVISQKPSRDICQRGTSLTIQCQVDSQVTMMFWYRQQPGQSLTLIATANQGSEATYESGFVIDKFPISRPNLTFSTLTVSNMSPEDSSIYLCSVERGLEQTQYFGPGTRLLVL.

The V and J genes are TRBV28 and TRBJ1-5, with TRBD1 as a possible D gene (6 bases). CDR1 MDHEN and CDR2 SYDVKM come from the germline V gene. The CDR3 extends over 15 amino acids. V gave up 3 bases and J gave up 4 bases, with 13 bases separating them. CDR3 amino acids: CASSFRGKVNQPQHF. CDR3 coding DNA: TGTGCCAGCAGTTTCAGGGGTAAGGTGAATCAGCCCCAGCATTTT. Together with reference TRBV28 and TRBJ1-5, the CDR3 gives the full variable domain: DVKVTQSSRYLVKRTGEKVFLECVQDMDHENMFWYRQDPGLGLRLIYFSYDVKMKEKGDIPEGYSVSREKKERFSLILESASTNQTSMYLCASSFRGKVNQPQHFGDGTRLSIL.

This clone appeared once. V is TRBV6-5 and J is TRBJ2-3, with unresolved D. V lost 7 bases, J lost 0 bases, and 11 bases lay in between. This CDR3 spans 14 amino acids. The germline V gene encodes CDR1 MNHEY and CDR2 SVGAGI. Here the CDR3 reads CASTETSSTDTQYF. CDR3 bases: TGTGCCAGCACCGAGACATCCAGCACAGATACGCAGTATTTT.

The rearrangement links TRBV5-6 to TRBJ2-3, with a possible D match to TRBD1 (6 bases). Germline V CDR1 and CDR2: SGHDT, YYEEEE. The CDR3 sequence is 17 residues long. The V end lost 2 bases, the J end lost 3 bases, and 19 bases lay between the germline ends. CDR3 sequence reads: CASSLLGQRLITDTQYF. In DNA, the CDR3 is TGTGCCAGCAGCTTACTTGGACAGCGTTTGATAACAGATACGCAGTATTTT.

This CDR3 reads CASSLTGQLEAFF. In nucleotides, the CDR3 is TGTGCCAGCAGCTTAACAGGGCAGTTAGAAGCTTTCTTT. The chain recombines TRBV5-5 with TRBJ1-1, with D possibly TRBD1 on 6 matching bases. V was trimmed by 2 bases and J by 8 bases, leaving 13 bases between them. The CDR3 is 13 residues long. Germline V gene data show CDR1 as SGHKS and CDR2 as YYEKEE (reference sequence).

The chain links TRBV4-1 to TRBJ2-3; 7 nucleotides align to TRBD2. This CDR3 comprises 15 residues. CDR1 is MGHRA and CDR2 is YSYEKL in the germline V gene. Germline trimming cut 5 bases from V and 5 bases from J; bases unmatched to any gene: 10. CDR3 sequence (DNA): TGCGCCAGCAGCAAAAACGGGGGGAGCGGAGATACGCAGTATTTT. Its translation: CASSKNGGSGDTQYF.

This clone was seen at least ten times. The rearrangement joins TRBV28 to TRBJ1-5; D is perhaps TRBD1 (5 bases). The CDR3 extends over 16 amino acids. Germline V gene data show CDR1 as MDHEN and CDR2 as SYDVKM. V lost 2 bases and J 6 bases, leaving 17 bases between the germline ends. CDR3: CASSLGDFGLRQPQHF. DNA for the CDR3: TGTGCCAGCAGTTTAGGGGACTTTGGTCTTCGTCAGCCCCAGCATTTT.

This sequence joins TRBV6-2 or TRBV6-3 and TRBJ2-5; 14 bases agree with TRBD2. Germline V gene lookup returns CDR1 MNHEY and CDR2 SVGEGT. The ends lost 6 bases at V and 4 bases at J; junction bases unmatched: 7. The CDR3 has 16 residues. CDR3 bases: TGTGCCAGCAGCTTGACTAGCGGGAGGGCGGGAGAGACCCAGTACTTC. Translating it yields CASSLTSGRAGETQYF.

This chain links TRBV11-3 with TRBJ2-1; 11 nucleotides line up with TRBD2. Germline lookup yields CDR1 SGHNT and CDR2 YENEEA. The CDR3 totals 15 residues. The trim removed 5 bases at V and 6 bases at J, leaving 6 bases unmatched. DNA of the CDR3: TGTGCCAGCAGCCTCACTAGCGGGAGTGGCAATGAGCAGTTCTTC. As protein: CASSLTSGSGNEQFF. The entire variable domain, with the rest obtained from reference TRBV11-3 and TRBJ2-1, is as follows: EAGVVQSPRYKIIEKKQPVAFWCNPISGHNTLYWYLQNLGQGPELLIRYENEEAVDDSQLPKDRFSAERLKGVDSTLKIQPAELGDSAVYLCASSLTSGSGNEQFFGPGTRLTVL.

This rearrangement joins TRBV19 to TRBJ1-2; D perhaps matches TRBD1 (6 bases). Per germline, CDR1 LNHDA and CDR2 SQIVND (reference sequence). CDR3 length: 12 residues. V dropped 5 bases and J dropped 6 bases, with 10 bases sitting between them. This CDR3 is CASSRTAHGYTF. For the CDR3, the DNA is TGTGCCAGTAGTCGGACAGCCCATGGCTACACCTTC.

The rearrangement uses TRBV19 and TRBJ2-2; 10 bases fit TRBD2. V dropped 5 bases and J dropped 5; count of bases not matched to a gene: 11. The CDR3 totals 17 residues. Germline V gene sequence: CDR1 LNHDA, CDR2 SQIVND (reference sequence). The DNA for the CDR3 is TGTGCCAGTAGTGGCCCCTCGACTAGCGGGCGGACCGGGGAGCTGTTTTTT. Translating it yields CASSGPSTSGRTGELFF.

In its sample, this clone was seen a few times. V is TRBV5-1 and J is TRBJ2-5; 10 bases fit TRBD2. Trimming cost V 7 bases and J 2 bases; bases outside gene matches: 8. CDR3 size: 15 residues. Germline V gene data show CDR1 as SGHRS and CDR2 as YFSETQ. The CDR3 nucleotides read TGCGCCAGCGGTGGAACTAGCGGGACTCAAGAGACCCAGTACTTC. The encoded protein is CASGGTSGTQETQYF.